In its sample, the clone carrying this T cell receptor (beta chain) was seen once. Produced via immunoSEQ multiplex PCR; TCRdb's table is partial and in-frame only. The table shows roughly 200,000 clones, with 85% occurring only once. The sample belongs to a study of blood T cell repertoires in COVID-19. Looking at the study overall: Sources were T cells, B-cell-depleted T cells, or PBMCs; the material itself was cDNA or gDNA.

This CDR3 comprises 16 residues. The trim removed 2 bases at V and 0 bases at J, leaving 7 bases unmatched. Germline CDR1 is MNHNS and CDR2 is SASEGT. The sequence derives from a middle-aged man who had recovered from COVID-19. The V call is TRBV6-1, the J call TRBJ2-7; 7 bases align to TRBD2. What was sequenced was PBMCs or T cells enriched from blood (not recorded which). The CDR3 DNA reads TGTGCCAGCAGTGAACCTCCCGGGAGGAACTCCTACGAGCAGTACTTC. Amino acid sequence: CASSEPPGRNSYEQYF.